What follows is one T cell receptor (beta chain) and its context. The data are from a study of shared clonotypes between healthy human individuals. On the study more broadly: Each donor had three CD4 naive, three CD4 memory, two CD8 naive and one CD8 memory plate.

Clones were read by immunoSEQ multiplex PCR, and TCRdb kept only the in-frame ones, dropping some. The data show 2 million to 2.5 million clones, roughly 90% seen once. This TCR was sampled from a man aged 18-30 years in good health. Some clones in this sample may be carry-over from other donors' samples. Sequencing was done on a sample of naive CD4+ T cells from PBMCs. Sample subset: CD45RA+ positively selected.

This CDR3 is CASSLESYSSGNTIYF. CDR3 DNA: TGCGCCAGCAGCTTGGAATCTTACAGCTCTGGAAACACCATATATTTT. The rearrangement uses TRBV5-1 and TRBJ1-3; D call uncertain. The V gene's germline CDR1 is SGHRS and CDR2 YFSETQ. This CDR3 is 16 amino acids long. V was clipped by 0 bases and J by 0 bases, with 10 bases between them.